Listed below are T cell receptor beta chains from one sample, sequenced in a study of cytomegalovirus exposure and HLA in healthy donors. The assay was immunoSEQ multiplex PCR, and TCRdb's table has in-frame clones only and misses some. The sample holds some 200,000 clones; around 84% are singletons and the top ten take 13%. What was sequenced was PBMCs. The receptors originated from a woman in her 30s in good health and CMV-seropositive. Each CDR3 is given with its conserved first and last residue. The D gene is left open where the match is weak. Size tells how often a clone was seen (once, few, many) or the class of an expanded clone, and some rows leave it out.

j_gene,abundance,d_gene,v_gene,CDR3nt,CDR3aa
TRBJ1-2,few,NA,TRBV28,TGTGCCAGCACTTACAGGGCCGGCTACACCTTC,CASTYRAGYTF
TRBJ2-1,NA,TRBD1,TRBV19,TGTGCCAGTAGTATAGGTAGACAGGGTCTGTCCTACAATGAGCAGTTCTTC,CASSIGRQGLSYNEQFF
TRBJ2-1,NA,TRBD2,TRBV10-3,TGTGCCATCAGTGAAACTAGCGGGAGGCGGAATGAGCAGTTCTTC,CAISETSGRRNEQFF
TRBJ2-2,NA,NA,TRBV19,TGTGCCAGTAGTAATCCCGGGGGTACCGGGGAGCTGTTTTTT,CASSNPGGTGELFF
TRBJ2-7,NA,NA,TRBV6-5,TGTGCCAGCAGTAGGGAGTTGGGCTACGAGCAGTACTTC,CASSRELGYEQYF
TRBJ2-7,NA,TRBD2,TRBV19,TGTGCCAGTACCAGCGGTTCTAGCGGGAGTATCGAGCAGTACTTC,CASTSGSSGSIEQYF
TRBJ2-3,NA,NA,TRBV6-5,TGTGCCAGCAGTTACGCGGGGTCAGATACGCAGTATTTT,CASSYAGSDTQYF
TRBJ2-7,NA,TRBD2,TRBV6-6,TGTGCCAGCAGTTACCGTAGCGGGGGGTACGAGCAGTACTTC,CASSYRSGGYEQYF
TRBJ1-2,NA,NA,TRBV7-9,TGTGCCAGCAGCTTCAGGGGCGGGGGCTACACCTTC,CASSFRGGGYTF
TRBJ1-1,few,TRBD1,TRBV14,TGTGCCAGCACCTGGGGAAGGGGGCTCACTGAAGCTTTCTTT,CASTWGRGLTEAFF
TRBJ2-1,NA,NA,TRBV6-6,TGTGCCAGCACCCAAAGCGGGTTGGGAGGTGAGCAGTTCTTC,CASTQSGLGGEQFF
TRBJ1-5,NA,NA,TRBV6-1,TGTGCCAGCAGTGAATACTTTAATCAGCCCCAGCATTTT,CASSEYFNQPQHF
TRBJ2-7,NA,NA,TRBV5-4,TGTGCCAGCAGGTTGGACCTCGGACAGTCCTACGAGCAGTACTTC,CASRLDLGQSYEQYF
TRBJ1-5,NA,NA,TRBV19,TGTGCCAGTAGTCGCGGGGGTTATAGCAATCAGCCCCAGCATTTT,CASSRGGYSNQPQHF
TRBJ2-1,NA,NA,TRBV6-1,TGTGCCAGCAGGAGGGAGCCTCTGTCCAATGAGCAGTTCTTC,CASRREPLSNEQFF
TRBJ2-3,once,NA,TRBV2,TGTGCCAGCAGTGAATCTCTCCGCAGGAGCACAGATACGCAGTATTTT,CASSESLRRSTDTQYF
TRBJ2-7,many,TRBD2,TRBV15,TGTGCCACCAGCAGAGATGCCCCGGGTTCTAGCGGGAGTCCTTCCTACGAGCAGTACTTC,CATSRDAPGSSGSPSYEQYF
TRBJ2-1,NA,TRBD2,TRBV9,TGTGCCAGCAGCGTAGCTAGCGGGGGGCTAGGGTATGAGCAGTTCTTC,CASSVASGGLGYEQFF
TRBJ1-2,NA,NA,TRBV11-2,TGTGCCAGCAGCTGGGGGGACCGGACCTACACCTTC,CASSWGDRTYTF
TRBJ2-3,NA,NA,TRBV7-9,TGTGCCAGCACCCGTATCGCAGATACGCAGTATTTT,CASTRIADTQYF